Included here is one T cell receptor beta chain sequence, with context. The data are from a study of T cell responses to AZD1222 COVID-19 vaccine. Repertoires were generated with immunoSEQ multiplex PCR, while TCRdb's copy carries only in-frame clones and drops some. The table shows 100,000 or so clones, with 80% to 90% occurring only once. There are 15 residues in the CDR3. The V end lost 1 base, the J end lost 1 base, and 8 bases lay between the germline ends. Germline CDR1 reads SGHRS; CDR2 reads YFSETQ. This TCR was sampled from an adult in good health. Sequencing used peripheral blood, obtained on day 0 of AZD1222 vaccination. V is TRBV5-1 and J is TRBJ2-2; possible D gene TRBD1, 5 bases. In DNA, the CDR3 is TGCGCCAGCAGCTTGCGTCAGGGGAACACCGGGGAGCTGTTTTTT. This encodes CASSLRQGNTGELFF.